Included here is one T cell receptor (beta chain) sequence, with context. Its antigen is currently unknown. The sample originates from a study of T cell responses to AZD1222 COVID-19 vaccine. The table came from immunoSEQ multiplex PCR; TCRdb's copy has only in-frame clones and leaves some out. The data contain 95,000 to 110,000 clones, about 91% of them singletons. Trimming removed 6 bases at V and 1 base at J, with 18 bases between. Germline CDR1 SNHLY, CDR2 FYNNEI. The CDR3 has 16 residues. The study, taken as a whole, reports: Repertoire samples came only from after the peak T cell response. At 160-218 and 743-854, vaccine-associated CD4 TCRs were dominant, and they spanned spike.

Sample: peripheral blood, taken on day 0 of AZD1222 vaccination. The V call is TRBV2, the J call TRBJ1-1; perhaps TRBD1 as D (5 bases). This receptor was identified in an adult in good health. This CDR3 is CASSPSLYRSNTEAFF. The CDR3 DNA sequence: TGTGCCAGCAGCCCTTCCTTGTACAGGTCGAACACTGAAGCTTTCTTT.